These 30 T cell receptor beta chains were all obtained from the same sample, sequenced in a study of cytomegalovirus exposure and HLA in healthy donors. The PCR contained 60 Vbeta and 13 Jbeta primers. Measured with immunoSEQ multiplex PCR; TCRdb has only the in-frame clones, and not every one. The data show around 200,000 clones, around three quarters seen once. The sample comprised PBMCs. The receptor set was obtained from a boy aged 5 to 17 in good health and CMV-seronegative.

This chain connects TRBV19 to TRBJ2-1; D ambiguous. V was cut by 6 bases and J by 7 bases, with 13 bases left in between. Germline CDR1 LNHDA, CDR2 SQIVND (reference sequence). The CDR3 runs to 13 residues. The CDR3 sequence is CASSSPTGNEQFF. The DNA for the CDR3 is TGTGCCAGTAGCTCTCCGACCGGGAATGAGCAGTTCTTC.

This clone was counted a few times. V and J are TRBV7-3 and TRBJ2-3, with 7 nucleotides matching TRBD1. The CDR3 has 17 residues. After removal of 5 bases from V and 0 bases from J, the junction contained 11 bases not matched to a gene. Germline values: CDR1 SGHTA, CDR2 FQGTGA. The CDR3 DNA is TGTGCCAGCAGCATCGCCCCGACAGGGAGAAGCACAGATACGCAGTATTTT. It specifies CASSIAPTGRSTDTQYF.

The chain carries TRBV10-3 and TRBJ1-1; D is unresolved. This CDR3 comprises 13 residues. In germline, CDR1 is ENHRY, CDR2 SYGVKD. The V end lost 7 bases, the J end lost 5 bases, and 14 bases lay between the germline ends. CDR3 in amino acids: CAITPGSETEAFF. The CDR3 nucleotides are TGTGCCATCACCCCTGGGTCGGAGACTGAAGCTTTCTTT.

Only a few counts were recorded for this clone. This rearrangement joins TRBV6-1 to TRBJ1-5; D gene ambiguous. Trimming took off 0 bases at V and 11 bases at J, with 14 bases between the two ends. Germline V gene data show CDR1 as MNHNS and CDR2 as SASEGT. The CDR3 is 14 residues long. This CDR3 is CASSEAGGPRAQHF. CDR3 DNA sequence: TGTGCCAGCAGTGAAGCGGGCGGGCCAAGGGCCCAGCATTTT.

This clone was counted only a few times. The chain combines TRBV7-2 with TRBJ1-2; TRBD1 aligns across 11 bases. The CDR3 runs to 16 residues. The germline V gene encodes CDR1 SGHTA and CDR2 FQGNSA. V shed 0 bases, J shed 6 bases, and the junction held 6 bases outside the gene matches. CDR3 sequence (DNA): TGTGCCAGCAGCTTAGCCCCCGGACAGGGGGCGAATGGCTACACCTTC. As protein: CASSLAPGQGANGYTF.

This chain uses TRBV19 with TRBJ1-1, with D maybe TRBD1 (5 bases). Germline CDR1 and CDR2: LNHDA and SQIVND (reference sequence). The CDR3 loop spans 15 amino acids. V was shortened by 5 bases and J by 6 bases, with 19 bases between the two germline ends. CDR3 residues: CASSYRQRPFPEAFF. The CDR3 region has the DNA TGTGCCAGTAGTTATCGACAGCGACCTTTCCCTGAAGCTTTCTTT.

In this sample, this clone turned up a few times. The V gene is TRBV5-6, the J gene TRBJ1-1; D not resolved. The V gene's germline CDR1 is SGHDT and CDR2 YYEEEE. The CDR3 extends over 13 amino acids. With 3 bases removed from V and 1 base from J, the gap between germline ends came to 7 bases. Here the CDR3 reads CASSYAGNTEAFF. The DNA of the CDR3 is TGTGCCAGCAGCTACGCCGGGAACACTGAAGCTTTCTTT.

CDR3: CASSSAMRSGGNEQFF. The CDR3 DNA sequence: TGTGCCAGCAGTTCTGCCATGCGGAGCGGGGGGAATGAGCAGTTCTTC. The chain combines TRBV6-5 with TRBJ2-1; the match to TRBD2 covers 9 bases. This CDR3 contains 16 residues. The trim removed 4 bases at V and 7 bases at J, leaving 11 bases unmatched. The germline V gene encodes CDR1 MNHEY and CDR2 SVGAGI.

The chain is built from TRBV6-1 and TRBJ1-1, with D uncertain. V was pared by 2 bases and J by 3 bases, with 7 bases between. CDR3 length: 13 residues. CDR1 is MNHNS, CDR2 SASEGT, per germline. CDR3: CASSEFRDTEAFF. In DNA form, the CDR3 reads TGTGCCAGCAGTGAATTTCGGGACACTGAAGCTTTCTTT.

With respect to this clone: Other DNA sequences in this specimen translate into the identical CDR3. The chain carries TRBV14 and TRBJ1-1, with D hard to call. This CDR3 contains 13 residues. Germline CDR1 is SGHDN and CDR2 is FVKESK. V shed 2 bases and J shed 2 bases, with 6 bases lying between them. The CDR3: CASSQLVNTEAFF. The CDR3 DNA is TGTGCCAGCAGCCAACTAGTTAACACTGAAGCTTTCTTT.

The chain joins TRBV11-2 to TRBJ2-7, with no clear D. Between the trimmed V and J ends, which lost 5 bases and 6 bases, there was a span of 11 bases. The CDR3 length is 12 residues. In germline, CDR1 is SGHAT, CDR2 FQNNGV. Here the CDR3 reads CASSPRSAEQYF. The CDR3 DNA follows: TGTGCCAGCAGCCCCCGGAGCGCCGAGCAGTACTTC. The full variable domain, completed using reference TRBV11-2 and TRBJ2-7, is EAGVAQSPRYKIIEKRQSVAFWCNPISGHATLYWYQQILGQGPKLLIQFQNNGVVDDSQLPKDRFSAERLKGVDSTLKIQPAKLEDSAVYLCASSPRSAEQYFGPGTRLTVT.

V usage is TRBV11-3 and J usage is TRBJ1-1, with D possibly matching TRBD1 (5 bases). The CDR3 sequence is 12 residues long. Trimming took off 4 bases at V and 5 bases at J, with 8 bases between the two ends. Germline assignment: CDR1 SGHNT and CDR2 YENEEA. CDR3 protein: CASSWGETEAFF. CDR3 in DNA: TGTGCCAGCAGCTGGGGGGAGACTGAAGCTTTCTTT.

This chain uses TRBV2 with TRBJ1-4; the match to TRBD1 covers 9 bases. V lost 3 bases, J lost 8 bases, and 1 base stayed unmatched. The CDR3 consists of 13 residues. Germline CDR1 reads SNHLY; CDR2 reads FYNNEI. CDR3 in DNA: TGTGCCAGCAGTGAGGACAGGGGAGAAAAACTGTTTTTT. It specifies CASSEDRGEKLFF.

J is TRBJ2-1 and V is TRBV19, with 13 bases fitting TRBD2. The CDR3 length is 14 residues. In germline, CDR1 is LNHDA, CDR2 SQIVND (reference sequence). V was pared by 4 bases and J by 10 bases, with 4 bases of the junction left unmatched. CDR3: CASSRGLAGVEQFF. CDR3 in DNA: TGTGCCAGTAGTAGAGGACTAGCGGGAGTGGAGCAGTTCTTC.

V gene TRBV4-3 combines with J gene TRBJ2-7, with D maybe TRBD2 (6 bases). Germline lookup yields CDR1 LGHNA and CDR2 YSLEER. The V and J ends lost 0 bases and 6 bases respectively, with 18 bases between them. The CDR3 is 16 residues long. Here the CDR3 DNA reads TGCGCCAGCAGCCAAGATTTACTAGCCGACACGGGCGAGCAGTACTTC. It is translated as CASSQDLLADTGEQYF.

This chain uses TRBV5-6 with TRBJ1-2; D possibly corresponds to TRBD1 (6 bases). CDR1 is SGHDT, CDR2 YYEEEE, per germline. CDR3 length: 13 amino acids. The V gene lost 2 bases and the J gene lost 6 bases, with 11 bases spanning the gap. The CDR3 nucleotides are TGTGCCAGCAGCTTAGAGGACAGCCATGGCTACACCTTC. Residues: CASSLEDSHGYTF.

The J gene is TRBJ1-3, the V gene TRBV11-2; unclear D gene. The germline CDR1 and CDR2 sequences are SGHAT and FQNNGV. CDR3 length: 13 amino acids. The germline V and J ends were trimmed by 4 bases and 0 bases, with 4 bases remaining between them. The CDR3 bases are TGTGCCAGCAGCTCTTCCTCTGGAAACACCATATATTTT. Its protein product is CASSSSSGNTIYF.

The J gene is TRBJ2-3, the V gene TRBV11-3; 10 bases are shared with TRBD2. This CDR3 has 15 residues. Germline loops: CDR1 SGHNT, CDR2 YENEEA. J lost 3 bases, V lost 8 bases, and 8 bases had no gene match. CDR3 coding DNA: TGTGCCAGCGCCGTAGCGGGAGGTCGGACAGATACGCAGTATTTT. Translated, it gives CASAVAGGRTDTQYF.

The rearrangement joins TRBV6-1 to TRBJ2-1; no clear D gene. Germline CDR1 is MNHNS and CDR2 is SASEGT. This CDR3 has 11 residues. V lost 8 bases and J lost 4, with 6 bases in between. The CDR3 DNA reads TGTGCCAGCGGGCCGTACAATGAGCAGTTCTTC. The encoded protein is CASGPYNEQFF.

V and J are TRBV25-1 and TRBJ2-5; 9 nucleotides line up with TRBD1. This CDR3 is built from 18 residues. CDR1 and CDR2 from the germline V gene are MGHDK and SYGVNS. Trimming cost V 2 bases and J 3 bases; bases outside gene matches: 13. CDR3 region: CASSEERGPQGAKETQYF. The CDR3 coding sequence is TGTGCCAGCAGTGAAGAGAGGGGGCCACAGGGGGCGAAAGAGACCCAGTACTTC. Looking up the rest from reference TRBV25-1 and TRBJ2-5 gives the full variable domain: EADIYQTPRYLVIGTGKKITLECSQTMGHDKMYWYQQDPGMELHLIHYSYGVNSTEKGDLSSESTVSRIRTEHFPLTLESARPSHTSQYLCASSEERGPQGAKETQYFGPGTRLLVL.

The CDR3 DNA is TGTGCCAGCAGCCAAGAATTTCACCGATCCGAGCAGTACTTC. Its protein is CASSQEFHRSEQYF. This chain connects TRBV14 to TRBJ2-5; D not resolved. The DNA end is a closer match to TRBJ2-7, so the J assignment may be wrong. The CDR3 sequence is 14 residues long. The germline V gene encodes CDR1 SGHDN and CDR2 FVKESK.

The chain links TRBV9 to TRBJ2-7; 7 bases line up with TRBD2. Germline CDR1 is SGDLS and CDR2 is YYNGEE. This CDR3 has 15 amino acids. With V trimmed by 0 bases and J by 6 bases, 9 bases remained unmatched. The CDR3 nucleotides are TGTGCCAGCAGCGTAGGGGCGGGAGTGGGTCGCGAGCAGTACTTC. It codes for CASSVGAGVGREQYF. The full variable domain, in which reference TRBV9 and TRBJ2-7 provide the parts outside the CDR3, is DSGVTQTPKHLITATGQRVTLRCSPRSGDLSVYWYQQSLDQGLQFLIQYYNGEERAKGNILERFSAQQFPDLHSELNLSSLELGDSALYFCASSVGAGVGREQYFGPGTRLTVT.

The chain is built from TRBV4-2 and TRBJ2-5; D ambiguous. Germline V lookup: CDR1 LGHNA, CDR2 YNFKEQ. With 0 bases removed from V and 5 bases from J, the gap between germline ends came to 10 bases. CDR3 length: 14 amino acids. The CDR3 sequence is CASSQDLGVETQYF. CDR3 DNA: TGTGCCAGCAGCCAAGATCTAGGAGTCGAGACCCAGTACTTC.

The CDR3 reads CASSKRGTGALNTEAFF. CDR3 sequence (DNA): TGTGCCAGCAGCAAAAGGGGGACAGGGGCGTTGAACACTGAAGCTTTCTTT. V and J are TRBV21-1 and TRBJ1-1; the D call TRBD1 from the table was never checked on the DNA. TRBV21-1 is reported as a pseudogene. There are 17 residues in the CDR3.

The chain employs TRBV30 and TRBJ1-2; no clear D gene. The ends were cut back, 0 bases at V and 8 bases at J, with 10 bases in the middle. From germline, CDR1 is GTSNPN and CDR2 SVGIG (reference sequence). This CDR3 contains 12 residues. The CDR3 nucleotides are TGTGCCTGGAGTGTAGCCGGGAGCGGCTACACCTTC. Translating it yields CAWSVAGSGYTF.

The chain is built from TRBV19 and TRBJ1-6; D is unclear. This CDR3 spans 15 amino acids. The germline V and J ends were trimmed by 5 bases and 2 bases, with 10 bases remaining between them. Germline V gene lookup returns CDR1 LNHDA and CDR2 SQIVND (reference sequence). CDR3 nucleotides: TGTGCCAGTAGTGGGCAGGCAACCTATAATTCACCCCTCCACTTT. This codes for CASSGQATYNSPLHF.

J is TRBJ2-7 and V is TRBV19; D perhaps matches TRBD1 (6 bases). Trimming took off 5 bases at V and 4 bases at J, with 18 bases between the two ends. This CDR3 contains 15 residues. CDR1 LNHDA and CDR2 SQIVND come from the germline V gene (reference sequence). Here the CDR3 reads CASSPISGAGYEQYF. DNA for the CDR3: TGTGCCAGTAGTCCCATTTCAGGGGCCGGGTACGAGCAGTACTTC.

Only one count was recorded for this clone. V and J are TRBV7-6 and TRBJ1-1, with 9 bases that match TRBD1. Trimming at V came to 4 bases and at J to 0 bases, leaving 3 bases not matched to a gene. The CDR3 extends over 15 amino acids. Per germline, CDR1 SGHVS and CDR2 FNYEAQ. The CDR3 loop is CASSSGQGMNTEAFF. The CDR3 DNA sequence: TGTGCCAGCAGCTCGGGACAGGGAATGAACACTGAAGCTTTCTTT.

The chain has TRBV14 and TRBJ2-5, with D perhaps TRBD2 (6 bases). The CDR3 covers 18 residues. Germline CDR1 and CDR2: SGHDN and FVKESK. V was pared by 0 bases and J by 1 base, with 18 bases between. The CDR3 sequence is CASSQDPIAVGVQETQYF. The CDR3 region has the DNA TGTGCCAGCAGCCAAGATCCCATAGCGGTGGGGGTCCAAGAGACCCAGTACTTC.

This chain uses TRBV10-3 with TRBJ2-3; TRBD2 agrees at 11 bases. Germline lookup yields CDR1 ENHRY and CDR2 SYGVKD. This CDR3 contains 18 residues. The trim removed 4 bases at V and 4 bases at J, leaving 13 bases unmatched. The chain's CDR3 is CAISGQLTSGSVADTQYF. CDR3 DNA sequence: TGTGCCATCAGTGGCCAACTCACTAGCGGGAGTGTCGCAGATACGCAGTATTTT.